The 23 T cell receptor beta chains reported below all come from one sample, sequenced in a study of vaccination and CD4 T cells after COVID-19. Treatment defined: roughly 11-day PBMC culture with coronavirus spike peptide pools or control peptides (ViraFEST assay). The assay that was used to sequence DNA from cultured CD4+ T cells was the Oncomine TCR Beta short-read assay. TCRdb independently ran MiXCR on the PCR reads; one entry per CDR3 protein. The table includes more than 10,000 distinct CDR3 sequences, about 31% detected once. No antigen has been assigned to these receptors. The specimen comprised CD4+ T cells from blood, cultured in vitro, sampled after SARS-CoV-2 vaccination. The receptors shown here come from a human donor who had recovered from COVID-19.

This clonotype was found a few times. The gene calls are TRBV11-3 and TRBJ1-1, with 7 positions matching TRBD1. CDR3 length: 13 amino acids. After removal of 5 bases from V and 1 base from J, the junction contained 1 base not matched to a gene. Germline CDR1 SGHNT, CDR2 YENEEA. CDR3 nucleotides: TGTGCCAGCAGCCGACAGGGGAACACTGAAGCTTTCTTT. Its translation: CASSRQGNTEAFF.

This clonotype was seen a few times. CDR3 sequence: CASSGREGLSSYNEQFF. DNA for the CDR3: TGTGCCAGCAGCGGACGAGAGGGATTAAGCTCCTACAATGAGCAGTTCTTC. V gene TRBV7-3 combines with J gene TRBJ2-1; possibly TRBD2 for D (5 bases). CDR3 size: 17 residues. CDR1 and CDR2 (germline): SGHTA, FQGTGA. The V gene lost 5 bases and the J gene lost 0 bases, with 17 bases spanning the gap.

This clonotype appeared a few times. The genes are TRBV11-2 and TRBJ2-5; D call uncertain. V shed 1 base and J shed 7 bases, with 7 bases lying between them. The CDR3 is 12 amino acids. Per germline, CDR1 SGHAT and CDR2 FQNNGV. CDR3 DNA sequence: TGTGCCAGCAGCTTAGCTCCGGGGACCCAGTACTTC. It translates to CASSLAPGTQYF.

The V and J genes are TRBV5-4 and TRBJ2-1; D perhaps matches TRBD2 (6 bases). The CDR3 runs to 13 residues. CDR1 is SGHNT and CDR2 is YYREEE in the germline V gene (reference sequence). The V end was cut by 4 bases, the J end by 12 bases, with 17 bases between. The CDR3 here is CASSPKLLARQFF. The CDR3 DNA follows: TGTGCCAGCAGCCCGAAGCTGCTAGCGCGGCAGTTCTTC.

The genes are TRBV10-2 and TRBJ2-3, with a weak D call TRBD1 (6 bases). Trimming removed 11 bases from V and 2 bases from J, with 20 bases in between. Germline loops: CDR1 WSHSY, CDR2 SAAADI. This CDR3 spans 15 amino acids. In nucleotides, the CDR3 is TGCGCCGGAGCTGAACAGGGTCCAATCACAGATACGCAGTATTTT. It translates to CAGAEQGPITDTQYF.

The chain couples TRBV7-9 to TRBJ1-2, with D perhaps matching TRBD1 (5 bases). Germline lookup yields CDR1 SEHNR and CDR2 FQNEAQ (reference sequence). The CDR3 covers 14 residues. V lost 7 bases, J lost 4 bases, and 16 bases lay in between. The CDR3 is CASNFGGAGYGYTF. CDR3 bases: TGTGCCAGCAACTTTGGGGGAGCGGGCTATGGCTACACCTTC.

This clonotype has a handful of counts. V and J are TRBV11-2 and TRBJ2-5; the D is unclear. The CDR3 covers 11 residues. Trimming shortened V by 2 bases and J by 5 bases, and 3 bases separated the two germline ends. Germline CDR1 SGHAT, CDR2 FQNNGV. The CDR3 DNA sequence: TGTGCCAGCAGCTTAAGGGAGACCCAGTACTTC. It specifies CASSLRETQYF.

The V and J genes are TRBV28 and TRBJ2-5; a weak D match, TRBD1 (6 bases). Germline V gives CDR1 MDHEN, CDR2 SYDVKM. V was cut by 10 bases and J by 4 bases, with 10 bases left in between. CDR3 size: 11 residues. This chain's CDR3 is CAILTGETQYF. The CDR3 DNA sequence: TGTGCCATTCTGACAGGAGAGACCCAGTACTTC.

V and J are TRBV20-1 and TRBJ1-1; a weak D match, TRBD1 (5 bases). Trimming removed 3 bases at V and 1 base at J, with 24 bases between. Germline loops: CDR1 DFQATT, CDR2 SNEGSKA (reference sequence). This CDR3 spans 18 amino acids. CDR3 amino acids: CSASYPTGLGPSNTEAFF. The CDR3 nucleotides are TGCAGTGCTAGTTACCCCACAGGCCTTGGGCCGTCGAACACTGAAGCTTTCTTT.

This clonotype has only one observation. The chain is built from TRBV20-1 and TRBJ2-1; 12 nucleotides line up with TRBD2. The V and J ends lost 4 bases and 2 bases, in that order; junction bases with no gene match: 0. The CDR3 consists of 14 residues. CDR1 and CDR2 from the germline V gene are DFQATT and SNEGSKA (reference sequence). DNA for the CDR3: TGCAGTGCTACTAGCGGGAGGGCCTACAATGAGCAGTTCTTC. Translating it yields CSATSGRAYNEQFF.

CDR3 nucleotides: TGTGCCAGCAGCTTAAGTGTTCCAGGGTATGGCACAGATACGCAGTATTTT. It translates to CASSLSVPGYGTDTQYF. The J gene is TRBJ2-3, the V gene TRBV11-3; D possibly corresponds to TRBD1 (5 bases). This CDR3 region has 17 residues. Trimming removed 2 bases from V and 1 base from J, with 16 bases in between. The germline V gene has CDR1 SGHNT and CDR2 YENEEA.

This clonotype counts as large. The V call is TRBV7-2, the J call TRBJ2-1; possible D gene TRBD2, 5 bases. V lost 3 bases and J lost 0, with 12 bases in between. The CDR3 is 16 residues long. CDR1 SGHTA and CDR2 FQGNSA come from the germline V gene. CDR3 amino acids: CASSLVSGSSYNEQFF. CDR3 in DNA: TGTGCCAGCAGCTTGGTAAGCGGTAGCTCCTACAATGAGCAGTTCTTC.

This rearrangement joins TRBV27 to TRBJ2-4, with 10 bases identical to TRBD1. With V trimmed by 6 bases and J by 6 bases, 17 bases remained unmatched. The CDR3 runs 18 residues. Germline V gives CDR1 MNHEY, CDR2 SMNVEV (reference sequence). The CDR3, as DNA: TGTGCCAGCAGCCTAATCCCCACGACAGGGGGCAGGGGAAACATTCAGTACTTC. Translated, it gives CASSLIPTTGGRGNIQYF.

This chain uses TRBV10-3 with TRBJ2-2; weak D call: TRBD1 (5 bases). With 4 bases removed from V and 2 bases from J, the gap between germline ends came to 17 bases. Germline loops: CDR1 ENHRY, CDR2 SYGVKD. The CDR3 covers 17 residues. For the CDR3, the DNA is TGTGCCATCAGTGTTGTCAGGGCCCGGCTTAACACCGGGGAGCTGTTTTTT. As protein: CAISVVRARLNTGELFF.

The CDR3 protein is CASSTRAIAGAETQYF. CDR3 DNA sequence: TGTGCCAGCAGTACGCGGGCCATAGCGGGAGCAGAGACCCAGTACTTC. V gene TRBV7-2 combines with J gene TRBJ2-5; 9 nucleotides align to TRBD2. CDR3 size: 16 residues. The trim removed 6 bases at V and 4 bases at J, leaving 12 bases unmatched. Germline V lookup: CDR1 SGHTA, CDR2 FQGNSA.

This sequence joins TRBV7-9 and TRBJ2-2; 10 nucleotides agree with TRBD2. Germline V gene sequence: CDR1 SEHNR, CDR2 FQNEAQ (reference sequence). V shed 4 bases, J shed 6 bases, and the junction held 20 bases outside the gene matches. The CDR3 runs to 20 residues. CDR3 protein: CASSSYLRTRSGRAPGELFF. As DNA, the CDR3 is TGTGCCAGCAGCTCATATCTACGGACCCGAAGCGGGAGGGCCCCCGGGGAGCTGTTTTTT.

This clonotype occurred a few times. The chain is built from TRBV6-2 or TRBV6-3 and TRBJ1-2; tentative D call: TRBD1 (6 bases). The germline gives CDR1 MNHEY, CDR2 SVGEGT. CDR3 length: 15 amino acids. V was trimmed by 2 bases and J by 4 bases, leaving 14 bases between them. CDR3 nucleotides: TGTGCCAGCAGTTACGGACAGTCATCTGTCTATGGCTACACCTTC. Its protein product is CASSYGQSSVYGYTF.

The CDR3 DNA follows: TGTGCCAGCTCACCAGTTGGGACAGGGGTGACAGATACGCAGTATTTT. It translates to CASSPVGTGVTDTQYF. J is TRBJ2-3 and V is TRBV18; the match to TRBD1 covers 10 bases. The J segment lost 3 bases and the V segment lost 2 bases, leaving 5 bases of the junction unmatched. This CDR3 comprises 16 residues. CDR1 is KGHSH, CDR2 LQKENI, per germline.

CDR3 sequence reads: CSARAGAGNSPLHF. The CDR3 DNA is TGCAGTGCTAGGGCGGGGGCAGGGAATTCACCCCTCCACTTT. This sequence joins TRBV20-1 and TRBJ1-6, with D possibly being TRBD1 (6 bases). This CDR3 contains 14 residues. The V and J ends lost 3 bases and 7 bases respectively, with 13 bases between them. In germline, CDR1 is DFQATT, CDR2 SNEGSKA (reference sequence).

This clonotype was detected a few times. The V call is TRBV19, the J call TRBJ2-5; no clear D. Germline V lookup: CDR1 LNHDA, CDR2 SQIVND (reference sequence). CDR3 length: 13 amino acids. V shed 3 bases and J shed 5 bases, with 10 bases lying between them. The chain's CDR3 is CASSIHGQETQYF. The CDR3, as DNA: TGTGCCAGTAGTATTCACGGTCAGGAGACCCAGTACTTC.

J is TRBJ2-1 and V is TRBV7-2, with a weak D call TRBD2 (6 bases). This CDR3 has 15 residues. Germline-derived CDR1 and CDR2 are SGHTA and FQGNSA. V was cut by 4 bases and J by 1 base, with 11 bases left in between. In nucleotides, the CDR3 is TGTGCCAGCAGCTCGGGACTGTCGTCCTACAATGAGCAGTTCTTC. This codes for CASSSGLSSYNEQFF.

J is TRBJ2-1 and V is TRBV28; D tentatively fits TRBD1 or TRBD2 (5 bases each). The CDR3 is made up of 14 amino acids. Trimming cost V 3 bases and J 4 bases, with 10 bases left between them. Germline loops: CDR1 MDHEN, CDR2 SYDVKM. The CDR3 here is CASSFRWGYNEQFF. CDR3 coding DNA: TGTGCCAGCAGTTTCCGGTGGGGGTACAATGAGCAGTTCTTC.

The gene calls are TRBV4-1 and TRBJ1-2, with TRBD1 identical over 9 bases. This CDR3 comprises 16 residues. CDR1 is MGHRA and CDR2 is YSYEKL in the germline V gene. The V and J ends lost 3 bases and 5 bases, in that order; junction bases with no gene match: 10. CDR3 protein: CASSHSGQGEGYGYTF. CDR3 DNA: TGCGCCAGCAGCCACTCGGGACAGGGAGAGGGGTATGGCTACACCTTC.